Below are 10 T cell receptor beta chains sequenced from a single sample in a study of blood T cells in healthy people across ages. A second PCR, run for roughly 7 to 12 cycles, used a sample-barcoded 5' primer plus a J-beta primer mix. From the 5' RACE reads, TCRdb called clonotypes with MiXCR, one entry per CDR3 protein. The sample has about 1,400,000 distinct CDR3 sequences; 35% to 45% are singletons. The specimen was blood. The receptors come from a woman younger than 35 in good health.

V and J are TRBV10-3 and TRBJ2-1, with 15 positions matching TRBD2. This CDR3 contains 16 residues. Germline V gene lookup returns CDR1 ENHRY and CDR2 SYGVKD. The V gene end was trimmed by 7 bases and the J gene end by 5 bases; junction bases not matched to a gene: 6. CDR3 amino acids: CAIMLGLAGGDNEQFF. CDR3 DNA: TGTGCCATCATGTTGGGACTAGCGGGGGGAGACAATGAGCAGTTCTTC.

Many counts were recorded for this clonotype. V gene TRBV7-2 combines with J gene TRBJ2-7; 7 positions agree with TRBD1. Germline V gene data show CDR1 as SGHTA and CDR2 as FQGNSA. Trimming at V came to 1 base and at J to 1 base, leaving 13 bases not matched to a gene. The CDR3 has 18 residues. DNA for the CDR3: TGTGCCAGCAGCTTAGGGCCCCCCGGACAGGTCTCTTCCTACGAGCAGTACTTC. Translated, it gives CASSLGPPGQVSSYEQYF.

The CDR3 DNA sequence: TGTGCCAGCAGTGAAGCGCGGGACAGGGGATATTTTTACAATGAGCAGTTCTTC. It codes for CASSEARDRGYFYNEQFF. V is TRBV6-1 and J is TRBJ2-1, with TRBD1 matching 10 bases. The CDR3 length is 18 residues. Germline lookup yields CDR1 MNHNS and CDR2 SASEGT. The V segment lost 0 bases and the J segment 4 bases; nucleotides outside the gene matches: 9.

The rearrangement uses TRBV6-1 and TRBJ1-2; the D gene is possibly TRBD1 (5 bases). Trimming removed 2 bases from V and 4 bases from J, with 17 bases in between. The CDR3 has 16 residues. Germline V gene sequence: CDR1 MNHNS, CDR2 SASEGT. CDR3 sequence reads: CASSERWDHSSYGYTF. The CDR3 coding sequence is TGTGCCAGCAGTGAACGGTGGGACCATTCCTCCTATGGCTACACCTTC.

This clonotype turned up a few times. This chain connects TRBV2 to TRBJ2-7; 10 bases are a match to TRBD2. Germline V gene data show CDR1 as SNHLY and CDR2 as FYNNEI. The V gene end was trimmed by 6 bases and the J gene end by 1 base; junction bases not matched to a gene: 12. This CDR3 contains 17 residues. The CDR3 bases are TGTGCCAGCAGCCCTACTTTTGGACTAGCGGATTCCTACGAGCAGTACTTC. Encoded protein: CASSPTFGLADSYEQYF.

This clonotype came up a few times. V usage is TRBV5-1 and J usage is TRBJ2-7; 8 positions match TRBD2. J lost 2 bases, V lost 0 bases, and 4 bases had no gene match. Germline-derived CDR1 and CDR2 are SGHRS and YFSETQ. This CDR3 has 15 residues. CDR3: CASSLAAGAPYEQYF. The CDR3, as DNA: TGCGCCAGCAGCTTGGCAGCGGGGGCCCCCTACGAGCAGTACTTC.

This clonotype was observed a handful of times. J is TRBJ2-1 and V is TRBV9, with 11 bases aligning to TRBD2. CDR1 is SGDLS and CDR2 is YYNGEE in the germline V gene. J was trimmed by 5 bases and V by 3 bases; bases with no gene match: 13. The CDR3 spans 18 residues. This CDR3 is CASSARLAGKPKDNEQFF. In DNA, the CDR3 is TGTGCCAGCAGCGCCCGACTAGCGGGAAAACCAAAGGACAATGAGCAGTTCTTC. Complete variable domain (other parts from reference TRBV9 and TRBJ2-1): DSGVTQTPKHLITATGQRVTLRCSPRSGDLSVYWYQQSLDQGLQFLIQYYNGEERAKGNILERFSAQQFPDLHSELNLSSLELGDSALYFCASSARLAGKPKDNEQFFGPGTRLTVL.

This chain connects TRBV20-1 to TRBJ1-1, with 8 bases matching TRBD1. V was pared by 3 bases and J by 8 bases, with 11 bases of the junction left unmatched. The germline gives CDR1 DFQATT, CDR2 SNEGSKA (reference sequence). CDR3 length: 14 amino acids. Here the CDR3 reads CSASPPGGGTEAFF. For the CDR3, the DNA is TGCAGTGCTAGCCCTCCAGGGGGCGGAACGGAAGCTTTCTTT.

This clonotype showed up just a few times. The J gene is TRBJ2-3, the V gene TRBV5-1; possibly TRBD1 for D (5 bases). With 2 bases removed from V and 2 bases from J, the gap between germline ends came to 9 bases. The CDR3 has 14 amino acids. Germline CDR1 SGHRS, CDR2 YFSETQ. The CDR3 coding sequence is TGCGCCAGCAGCTTTCAGGGTGACACAGATACGCAGTATTTT. This codes for CASSFQGDTDTQYF. The full variable domain, with the rest looked up from reference TRBV5-1 and TRBJ2-3, is KAGVTQTPRYLIKTRGQQVTLSCSPISGHRSVSWYQQTPGQGLQFLFEYFSETQRNKGNFPGRFSGRQFSNSRSEMNVSTLELGDSALYLCASSFQGDTDTQYFGPGTRLTVL.

The V gene is TRBV10-3, the J gene TRBJ2-3; 8 positions agree with TRBD2. This CDR3 is 16 amino acids long. Trimming took 7 bases from V and 2 from J; bases not matched to a gene: 11. Germline V gene sequence: CDR1 ENHRY, CDR2 SYGVKD. CDR3 nucleotide sequence: TGTGCCATCAATCGCGGAGCGGGGGCCACCACAGATACGCAGTATTTT. Its translation: CAINRGAGATTDTQYF.